This T cell receptor (beta chain) comes out of a study of blood T cell repertoires in COVID-19. The CDR3 consists of 17 residues. Participants reported their clinical history, and cohort assignment relied on those reports. Assay: immunoSEQ multiplex PCR; the TCRdb copy retains only in-frame clones and omits some. The repertoire holds about 330,000 clones, with 92% as singletons. Sequenced sample: PBMCs or T cells enriched from blood (not recorded which). V and J are TRBV21-1 and TRBJ2-7; the D call in the table, TRBD2, was not verified against the DNA. TRBV21-1 has pseudogene status. This receptor was taken from a woman aged 25 to 45 who had recovered from COVID-19. Here the CDR3 reads CASSGPLGSGRPHEQYF. The CDR3 DNA is TGTGCCAGCAGCGGACCCTTGGGTAGCGGGAGACCCCACGAGCAGTACTTC.